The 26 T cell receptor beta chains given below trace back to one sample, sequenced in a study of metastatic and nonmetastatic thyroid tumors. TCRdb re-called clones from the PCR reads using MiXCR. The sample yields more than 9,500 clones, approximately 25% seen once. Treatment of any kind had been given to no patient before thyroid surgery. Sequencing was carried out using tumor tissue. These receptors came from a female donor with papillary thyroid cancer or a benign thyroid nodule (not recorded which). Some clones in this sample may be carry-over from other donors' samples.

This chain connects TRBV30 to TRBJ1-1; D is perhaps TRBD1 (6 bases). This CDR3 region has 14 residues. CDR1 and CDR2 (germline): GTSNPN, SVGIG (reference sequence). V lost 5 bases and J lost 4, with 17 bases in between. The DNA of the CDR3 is TGTGCCTGGTCCCTGAAGGGGGAGACCACTGAAGCTTTCTTT. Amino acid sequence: CAWSLKGETTEAFF.

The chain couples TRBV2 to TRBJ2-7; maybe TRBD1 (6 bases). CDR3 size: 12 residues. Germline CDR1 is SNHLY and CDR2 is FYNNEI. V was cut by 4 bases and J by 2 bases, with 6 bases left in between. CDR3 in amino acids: CASSGQAYEQYF. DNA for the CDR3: TGTGCCAGCAGTGGACAGGCCTACGAGCAGTACTTC. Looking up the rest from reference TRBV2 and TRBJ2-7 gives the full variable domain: EPEVTQTPSHQVTQMGQEVILRCVPISNHLYFYWYRQILGQKVEFLVSFYNNEISEKSEIFDDQFSVERPDGSNFTLKIRSTKLEDSAMYFCASSGQAYEQYFGPGTRLTVT.

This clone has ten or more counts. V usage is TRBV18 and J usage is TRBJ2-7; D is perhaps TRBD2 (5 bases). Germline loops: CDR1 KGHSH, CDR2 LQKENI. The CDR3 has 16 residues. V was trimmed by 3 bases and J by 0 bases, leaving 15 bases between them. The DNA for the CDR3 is TGTGCCAGCTCACCTAACGTTGGCGGGTCCTCCTACGAGCAGTACTTC. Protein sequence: CASSPNVGGSSYEQYF.

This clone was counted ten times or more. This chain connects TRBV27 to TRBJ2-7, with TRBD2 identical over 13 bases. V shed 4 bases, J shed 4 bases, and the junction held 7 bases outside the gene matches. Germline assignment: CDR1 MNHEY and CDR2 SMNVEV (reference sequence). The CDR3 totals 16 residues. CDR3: CASSWTSGGPGYEQYF. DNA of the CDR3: TGTGCCAGCAGTTGGACTAGCGGGGGCCCCGGGTACGAGCAGTACTTC.

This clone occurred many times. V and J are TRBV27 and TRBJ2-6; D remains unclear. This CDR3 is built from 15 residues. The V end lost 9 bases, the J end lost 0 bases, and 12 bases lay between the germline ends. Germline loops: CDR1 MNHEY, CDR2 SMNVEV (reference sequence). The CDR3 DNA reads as TGTGCCAGTAGGACGGTAAGCTCTGGGGCCAACGTCCTGACTTTC. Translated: CASRTVSSGANVLTF.

The CDR3 region has the DNA TGCGCCAGCACGTGGGGCGGGGAGCTGTTTTTT. It specifies CASTWGGELFF. The V and J genes are TRBV5-1 and TRBJ2-2; D remains unclear. The CDR3 runs to 11 residues. Germline V gives CDR1 SGHRS, CDR2 YFSETQ. V was cut by 6 bases and J by 7 bases, with 7 bases left in between. Filled out from reference TRBV5-1 and TRBJ2-2, the complete variable domain reads KAGVTQTPRYLIKTRGQQVTLSCSPISGHRSVSWYQQTPGQGLQFLFEYFSETQRNKGNFPGRFSGRQFSNSRSEMNVSTLELGDSALYLCASTWGGELFFGEGSRLTVL.

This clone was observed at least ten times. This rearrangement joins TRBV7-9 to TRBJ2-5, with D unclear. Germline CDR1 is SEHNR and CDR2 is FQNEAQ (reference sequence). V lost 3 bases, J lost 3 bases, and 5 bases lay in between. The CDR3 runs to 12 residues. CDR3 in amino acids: CASSFREETQYF. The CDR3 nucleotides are TGTGCCAGCAGCTTCCGAGAAGAGACCCAGTACTTC.

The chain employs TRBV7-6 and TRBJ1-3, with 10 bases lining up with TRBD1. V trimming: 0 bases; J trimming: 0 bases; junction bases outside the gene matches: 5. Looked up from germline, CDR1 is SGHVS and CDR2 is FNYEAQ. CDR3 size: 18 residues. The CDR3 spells CASSLAPGTGDSGNTIYF. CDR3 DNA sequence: TGTGCCAGCAGCTTAGCGCCCGGGACAGGGGACTCTGGAAACACCATATATTTT. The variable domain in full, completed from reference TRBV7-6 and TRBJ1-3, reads GAGVSQSPRYKVTKRGQDVALRCDPISGHVSLYWYRQALGQGPEFLTYFNYEAQQDKSGLPNDRFSAERPEGSISTLTIQRTEQRDSAMYRCASSLAPGTGDSGNTIYFGEGSWLTVV.

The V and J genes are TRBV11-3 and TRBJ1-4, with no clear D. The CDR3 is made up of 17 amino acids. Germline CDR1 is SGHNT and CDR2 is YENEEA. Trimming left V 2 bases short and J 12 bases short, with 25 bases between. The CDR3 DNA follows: TGTGCCAGCAGCTTACTCCACCCTCAAGACGGCGGTGCGGAACTGTTTTTT. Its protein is CASSLLHPQDGGAELFF.

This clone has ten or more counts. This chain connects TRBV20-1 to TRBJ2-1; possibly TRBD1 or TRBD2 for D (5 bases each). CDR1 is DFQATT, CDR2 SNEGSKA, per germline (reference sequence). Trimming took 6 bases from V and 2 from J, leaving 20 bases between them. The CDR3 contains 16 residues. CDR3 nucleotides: TGCAGTGCCCAAGATGGGGACCGAGCCCCCTACAATGAGCAGTTCTTC. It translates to CSAQDGDRAPYNEQFF.

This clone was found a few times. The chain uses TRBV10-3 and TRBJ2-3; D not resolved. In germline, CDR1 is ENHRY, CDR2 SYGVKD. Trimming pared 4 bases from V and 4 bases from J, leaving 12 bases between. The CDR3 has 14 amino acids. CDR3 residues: CAISVYEPPDTQYF. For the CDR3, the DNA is TGTGCCATCAGTGTCTACGAGCCCCCAGATACGCAGTATTTT.

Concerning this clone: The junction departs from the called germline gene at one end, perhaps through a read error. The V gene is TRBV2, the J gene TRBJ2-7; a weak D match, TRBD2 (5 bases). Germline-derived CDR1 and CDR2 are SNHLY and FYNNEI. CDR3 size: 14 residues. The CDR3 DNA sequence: TGTGCCAGTAGTGAAAGGCTTCGGGGCTACGAGCAGTACTTC. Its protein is CASSERLRGYEQYF.

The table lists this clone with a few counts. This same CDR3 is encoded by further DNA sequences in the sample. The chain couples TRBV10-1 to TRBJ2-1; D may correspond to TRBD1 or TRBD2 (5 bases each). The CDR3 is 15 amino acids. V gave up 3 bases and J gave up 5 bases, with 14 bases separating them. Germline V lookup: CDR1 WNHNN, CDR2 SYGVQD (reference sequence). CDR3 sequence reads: CASSEHGLGHNEQFF. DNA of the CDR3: TGCGCCAGCAGTGAACATGGACTGGGACACAATGAGCAGTTCTTC.

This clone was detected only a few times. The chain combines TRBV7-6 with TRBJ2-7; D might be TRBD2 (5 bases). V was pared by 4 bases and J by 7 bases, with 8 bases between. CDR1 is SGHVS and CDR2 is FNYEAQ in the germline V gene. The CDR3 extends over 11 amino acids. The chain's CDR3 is CASSSGLEQYF. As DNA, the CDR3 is TGTGCCAGCAGCTCCGGACTTGAGCAGTACTTC.

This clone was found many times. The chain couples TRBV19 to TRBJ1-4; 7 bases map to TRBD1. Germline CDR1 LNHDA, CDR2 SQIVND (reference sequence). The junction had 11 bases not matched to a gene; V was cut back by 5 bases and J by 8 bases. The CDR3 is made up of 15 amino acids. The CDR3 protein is CASSPRGTPREKLFF. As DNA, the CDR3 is TGTGCCAGTAGTCCCAGGGGGACGCCCAGGGAAAAACTGTTTTTT.

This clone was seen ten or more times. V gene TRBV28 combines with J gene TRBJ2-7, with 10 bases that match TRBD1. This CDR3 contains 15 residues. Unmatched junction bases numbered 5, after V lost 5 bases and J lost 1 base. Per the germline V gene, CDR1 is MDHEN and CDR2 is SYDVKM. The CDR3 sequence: CASSPPGQGSYEQYF. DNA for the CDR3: TGTGCCAGCAGTCCCCCGGGACAGGGGTCCTACGAGCAGTACTTC. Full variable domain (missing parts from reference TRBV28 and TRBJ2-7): DVKVTQSSRYLVKRTGEKVFLECVQDMDHENMFWYRQDPGLGLRLIYFSYDVKMKEKGDIPEGYSVSREKKERFSLILESASTNQTSMYLCASSPPGQGSYEQYFGPGTRLTVT.

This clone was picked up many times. The CDR3 nucleotides are TGCAGTGCCCCCAAGGGGTCGGGGGCTCGAGAGACCCAGTACTTC. Its protein is CSAPKGSGARETQYF. V usage is TRBV20-1 and J usage is TRBJ2-5; D might be TRBD1 or TRBD2, each matching 6 bases. This CDR3 has 15 amino acids. Germline V gives CDR1 DFQATT, CDR2 SNEGSKA (reference sequence). With 6 bases removed from V and 4 bases from J, the gap between germline ends came to 21 bases.

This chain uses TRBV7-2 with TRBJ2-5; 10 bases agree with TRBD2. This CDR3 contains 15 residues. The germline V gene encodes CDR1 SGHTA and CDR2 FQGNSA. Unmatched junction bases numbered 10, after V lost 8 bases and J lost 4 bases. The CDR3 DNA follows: TGTGCCAGCCGTCCAGCGGGGGGGCCAGGAGAGACCCAGTACTTC. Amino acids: CASRPAGGPGETQYF.

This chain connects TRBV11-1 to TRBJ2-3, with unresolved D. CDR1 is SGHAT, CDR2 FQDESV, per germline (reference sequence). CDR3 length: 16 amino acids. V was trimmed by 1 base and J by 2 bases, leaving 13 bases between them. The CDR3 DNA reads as TGTGCCAGCAGCTTAGGGAACACCCTCTTCACAGATACGCAGTATTTT. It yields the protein CASSLGNTLFTDTQYF.

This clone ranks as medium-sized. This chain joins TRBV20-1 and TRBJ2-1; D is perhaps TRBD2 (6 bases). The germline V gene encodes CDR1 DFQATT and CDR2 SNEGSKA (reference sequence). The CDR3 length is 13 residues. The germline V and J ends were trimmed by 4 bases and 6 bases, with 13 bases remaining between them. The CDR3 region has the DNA TGCAGTGCTACCCACGGGACTGGCAATGAGCAGTTCTTC. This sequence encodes CSATHGTGNEQFF.

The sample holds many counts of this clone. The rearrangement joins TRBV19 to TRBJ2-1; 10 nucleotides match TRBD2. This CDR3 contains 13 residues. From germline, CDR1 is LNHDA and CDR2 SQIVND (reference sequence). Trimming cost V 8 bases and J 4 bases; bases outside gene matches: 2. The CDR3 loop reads CASLSGRYNEQFF. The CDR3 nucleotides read TGTGCCAGTCTTAGCGGGAGGTACAATGAGCAGTTCTTC.

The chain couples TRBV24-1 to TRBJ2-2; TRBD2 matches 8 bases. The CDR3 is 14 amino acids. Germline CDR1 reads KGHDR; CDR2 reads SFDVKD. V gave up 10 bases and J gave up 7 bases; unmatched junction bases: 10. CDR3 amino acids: CATSFLAGGGELFF. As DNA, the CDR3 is TGTGCCACTAGTTTTCTAGCGGGCGGCGGGGAGCTGTTTTTT.

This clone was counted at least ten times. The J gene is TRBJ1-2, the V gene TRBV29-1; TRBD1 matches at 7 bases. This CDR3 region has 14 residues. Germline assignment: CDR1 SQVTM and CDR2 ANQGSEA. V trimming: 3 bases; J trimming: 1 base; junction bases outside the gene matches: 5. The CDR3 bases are TGCAGCGTTGACACAGGGGATTATAACTATGGCTACACCTTC. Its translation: CSVDTGDYNYGYTF.

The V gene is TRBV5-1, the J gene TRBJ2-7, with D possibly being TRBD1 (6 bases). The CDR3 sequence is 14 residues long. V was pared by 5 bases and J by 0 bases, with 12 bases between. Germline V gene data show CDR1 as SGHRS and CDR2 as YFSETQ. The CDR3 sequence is CASRPRDTSYEQYF. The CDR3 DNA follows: TGCGCCAGCAGACCCCGGGACACCTCCTACGAGCAGTACTTC.

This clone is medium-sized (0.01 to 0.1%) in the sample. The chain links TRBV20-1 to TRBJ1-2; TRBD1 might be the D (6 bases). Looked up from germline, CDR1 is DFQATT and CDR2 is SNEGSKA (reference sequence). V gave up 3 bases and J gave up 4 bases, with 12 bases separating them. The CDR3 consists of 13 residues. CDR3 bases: TGCAGTGCTAGCCAACCCAGGGGCTATGGCTACACCTTC. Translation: CSASQPRGYGYTF.

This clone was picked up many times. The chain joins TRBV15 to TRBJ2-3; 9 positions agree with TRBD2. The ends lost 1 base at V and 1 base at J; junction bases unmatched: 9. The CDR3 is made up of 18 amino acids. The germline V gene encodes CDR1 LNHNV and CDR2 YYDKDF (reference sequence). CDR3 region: CATSRGPAGGSRTDTQYF. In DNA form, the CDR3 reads TGTGCCACCAGCAGAGGACCAGCGGGAGGTTCCCGCACAGATACGCAGTATTTT.